This T cell receptor (beta chain) emerged from a study of T-cell reconstitution after alpha-beta-depleted transplantation in children. Study-level findings and limits: Several hundred expanded graft clones reportedly supplied alpha-beta T cells about two months after transplant.

The authors prepared the TCRbeta library with unique molecular identifiers. Each CDR3 protein is one row after TCRdb ran MiXCR on the PCR reads. The table lists fewer than 550,000 distinct CDR3 sequences, 15% to 20% of them singletons. The CDR3 loop spans 15 amino acids. V lost 6 bases to trimming and J lost 1 base, with 16 bases between them. Germline-derived CDR1 and CDR2 are SGHRS and YFSETQ. As to this clonotype: Its antigen remains unknown.

This material consisted of PBMCs, mostly from graft donor cells, taken 360 days after TCRalphabeta/CD19-depleted stem cell transplant. This receptor was taken from a boy younger than two who had a stem cell transplant for Wiskott-Aldrich syndrome, so the T cells may come from the graft donor. This chain uses TRBV5-1 with TRBJ2-5; D might be TRBD2 (5 bases). The CDR3 coding sequence is TGCGCCAGCAACCTGGCGGCTAGCCTCCAAGAGACCCAGTACTTC. Translation gives CASNLAASLQETQYF.